This entry concerns a single T cell receptor (beta chain). V was clipped by 0 bases and J by 7 bases, with 13 bases between them. The CDR3 consists of 15 residues. The germline CDR1 and CDR2 sequences are MGHRA and YSYEKL. The data stem from a study of technical replicates of blood from a handful of donors. Some clones are missing from TCRdb's copy, which holds only in-frame ones; the method was immunoSEQ multiplex PCR. The sample has just under 45,000 clones, around 97% seen once. The genes are TRBV4-1 and TRBJ2-1; tentatively, D is TRBD1 (6 bases). This receptor was taken from a human donor in good health. The sequencing sample was made of T cells isolated from PBMCs. The CDR3 loop is CASSQDKGDGNEQFF. In nucleotides, the CDR3 is TGCGCCAGCAGCCAAGATAAGGGGGACGGAAATGAGCAGTTCTTC.